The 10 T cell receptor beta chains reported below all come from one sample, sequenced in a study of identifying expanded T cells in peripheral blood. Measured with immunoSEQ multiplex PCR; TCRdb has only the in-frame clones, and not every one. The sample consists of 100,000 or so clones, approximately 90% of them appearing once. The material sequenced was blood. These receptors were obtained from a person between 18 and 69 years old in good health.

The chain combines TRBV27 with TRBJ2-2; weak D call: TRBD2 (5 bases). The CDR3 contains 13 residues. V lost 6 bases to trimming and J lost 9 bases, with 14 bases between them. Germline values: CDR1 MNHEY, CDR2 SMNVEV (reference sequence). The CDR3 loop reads CASRPTDWRELFF. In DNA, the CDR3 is TGTGCCAGCAGACCCACGGACTGGCGGGAGCTGTTTTTT.

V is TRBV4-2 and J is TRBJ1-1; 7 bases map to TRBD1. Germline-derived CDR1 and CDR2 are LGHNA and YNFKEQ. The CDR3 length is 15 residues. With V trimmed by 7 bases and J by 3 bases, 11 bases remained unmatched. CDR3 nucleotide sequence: TGTGCCAGCACAAAAGGGGGCAAGGGGGACACTGAAGCTTTCTTT. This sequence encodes CASTKGGKGDTEAFF.

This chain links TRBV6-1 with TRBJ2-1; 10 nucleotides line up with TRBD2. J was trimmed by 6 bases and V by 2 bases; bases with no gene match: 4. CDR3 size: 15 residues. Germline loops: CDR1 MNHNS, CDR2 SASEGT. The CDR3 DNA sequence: TGTGCCAGCAGTGAACTAGCGGGGGCCTTCAATGAGCAGTTCTTC. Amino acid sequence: CASSELAGAFNEQFF.

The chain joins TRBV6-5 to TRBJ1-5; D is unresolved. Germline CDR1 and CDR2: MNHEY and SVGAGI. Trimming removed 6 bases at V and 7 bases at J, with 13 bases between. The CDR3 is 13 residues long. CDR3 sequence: CASRTAEGQPQHF. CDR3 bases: TGTGCCAGCAGGACCGCGGAAGGACAGCCCCAGCATTTT.

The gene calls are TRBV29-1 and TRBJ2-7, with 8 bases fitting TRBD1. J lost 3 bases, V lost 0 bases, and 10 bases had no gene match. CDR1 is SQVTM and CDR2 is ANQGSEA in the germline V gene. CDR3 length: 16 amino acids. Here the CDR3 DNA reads TGCAGCGTTGAAGATGATTCTGTGGGGACAGGCTACGAGCAGTACTTC. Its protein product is CSVEDDSVGTGYEQYF.

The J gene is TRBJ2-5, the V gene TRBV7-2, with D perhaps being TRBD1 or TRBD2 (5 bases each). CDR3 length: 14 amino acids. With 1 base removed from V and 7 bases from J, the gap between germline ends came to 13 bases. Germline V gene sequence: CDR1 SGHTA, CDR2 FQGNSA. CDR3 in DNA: TGTGCCAGCAGCTTAGGGGGTCCGGGGCGGACCCAGTACTTC. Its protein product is CASSLGGPGRTQYF.

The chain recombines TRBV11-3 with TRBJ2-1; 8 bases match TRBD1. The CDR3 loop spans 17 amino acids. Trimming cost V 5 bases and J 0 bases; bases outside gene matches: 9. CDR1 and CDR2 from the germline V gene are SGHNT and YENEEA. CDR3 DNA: TGTGCCAGCAGCCCACGGACAGGGCAGAGCTCCTACAATGAGCAGTTCTTC. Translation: CASSPRTGQSSYNEQFF.

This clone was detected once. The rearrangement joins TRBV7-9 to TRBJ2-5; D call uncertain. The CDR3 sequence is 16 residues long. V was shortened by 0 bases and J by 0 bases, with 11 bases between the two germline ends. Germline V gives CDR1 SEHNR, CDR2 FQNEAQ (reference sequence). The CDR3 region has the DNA TGTGCCAGCAGCTTAGCCCCAGAAGCGCACCAAGAGACCCAGTACTTC. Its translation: CASSLAPEAHQETQYF. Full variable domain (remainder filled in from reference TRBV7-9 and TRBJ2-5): DTGVSQNPRHKITKRGQNVTFRCDPISEHNRLYWYRQTLGQGPEFLTYFQNEAQLEKSRLLSDRFSAERPKGSFSTLEIQRTEQGDSAMYLCASSLAPEAHQETQYFGPGTRLLVL.

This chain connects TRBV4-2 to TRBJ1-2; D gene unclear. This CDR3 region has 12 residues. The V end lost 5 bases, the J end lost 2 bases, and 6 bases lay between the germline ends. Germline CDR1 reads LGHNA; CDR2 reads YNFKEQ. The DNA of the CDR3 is TGTGCCAGCAGCTCACCAAACTATGGCTACACCTTC. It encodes CASSSPNYGYTF.

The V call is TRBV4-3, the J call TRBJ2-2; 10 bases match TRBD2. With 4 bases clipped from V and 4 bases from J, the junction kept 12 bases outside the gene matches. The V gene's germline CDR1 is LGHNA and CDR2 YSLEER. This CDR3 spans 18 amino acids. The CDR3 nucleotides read TGCGCCAGCAGCCCGGTCCAAGCGGGGGGGCCCGGCACCGGGGAGCTGTTTTTT. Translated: CASSPVQAGGPGTGELFF.